What follows is one T cell receptor (beta chain) and its context. Its antigen is still unknown. TCRdb independently ran MiXCR on the 5' RACE reads; one entry per CDR3 protein. This table holds more than 9,000 distinct CDR3 sequences, 21% found once. This sample was included in a study of neurological immune-mediated disorders. Study results and caveats: None of the CDR3 amino acid sequences of expanded clones were shared across subjects, and this suggested private repertoires in all groups.

The CDR3 loop spans 15 amino acids. Trimming took 6 bases from V and 6 from J, leaving 16 bases between them. Germline-derived CDR1 and CDR2 are SGHRS and YFSETQ. For the sorted libraries, 1 million CD4+ or CD8+ T cells were used. The chain couples TRBV5-1 to TRBJ1-6; the D gene is possibly TRBD1 (5 bases). The sequenced material came from CD8+ T cells from blood. The TCR sequence derives from a woman aged 55-69 years with HTLV-1-associated myelopathy (HAM/TSP). The CDR3 bases are TGCGCCAGCAAATCGATGGGGGGTAGTAATTCACCCCTCCACTTT. Translation gives CASKSMGGSNSPLHF.